One and the same sample provided the 6 T cell receptor beta chains below, sequenced in a study of shared clonotypes between healthy human individuals. The data were produced by immunoSEQ multiplex PCR, yet TCRdb's version contains in-frame clones alone and is incomplete. The sample shows about 1,500,000 clones, around 95% of them seen only once. The specimen sequenced was naive CD4+ T cells sorted from blood. Subset defined: CD45RA+ positively selected. All receptors come from a man aged 25-40 years in good health.

The genes are TRBV28 and TRBJ2-2, with D uncertain. Germline CDR1 is MDHEN and CDR2 is SYDVKM. V was clipped by 5 bases and J by 4 bases, with 8 bases between them. CDR3 length equals 13 residues. The CDR3 is CASSPVITGELFF. The CDR3 coding sequence is TGTGCCAGCAGTCCCGTGATCACCGGGGAGCTGTTTTTT.

The chain employs TRBV5-4 and TRBJ1-3; D remains unclear. V dropped 1 base and J dropped 2 bases, with 10 bases sitting between them. CDR3 length equals 15 residues. Germline V gene lookup returns CDR1 SGHNT and CDR2 YYREEE (reference sequence). The DNA for the CDR3 is TGTGCCAGCAGCTTGAGTCCGAGGACTGGAAACACCATATATTTT. Its translation: CASSLSPRTGNTIYF.

This clone was found a few times. The gene calls are TRBV4-1 and TRBJ2-7; 7 bases fit TRBD1. The junction had 14 bases not matched to a gene; V was cut back by 1 base and J by 5 bases. The V gene's germline CDR1 is MGHRA and CDR2 YSYEKL. The CDR3 covers 17 residues. DNA for the CDR3: TGCGCCAGCAGCCAAGGCCCAGCAGGGGGAGTCAAAAACGAGCAGTACTTC. Residues: CASSQGPAGGVKNEQYF.

The chain links TRBV15 to TRBJ2-6, with D possibly TRBD2 on 7 matching bases. Deletions cut 0 bases from V and 3 bases from J, with 12 bases between. Germline CDR1 is LNHNV and CDR2 is YYDKDF (reference sequence). This CDR3 contains 17 residues. The CDR3 coding sequence is TGTGCCACCAGCAGAGATAGGGGGAGGGGTGGGGCCAACGTCCTGACTTTC. Amino acid sequence: CATSRDRGRGGANVLTF.

The CDR3 loop is CASSPISAGTPLREQYF. As DNA, the CDR3 is TGTGCCAGCAGTCCCATAAGTGCAGGTACGCCTTTGAGGGAGCAGTACTTC. The gene calls are TRBV28 and TRBJ2-7, with D unclear. The CDR3 sequence is 17 residues long. V lost 5 bases and J 7 bases, leaving 27 bases between the germline ends. Germline V gives CDR1 MDHEN, CDR2 SYDVKM.

The rearrangement uses TRBV5-8 and TRBJ1-2, with a tentative D call TRBD1 (6 bases). V shed 5 bases and J shed 2 bases, with 22 bases lying between them. Germline V CDR1 and CDR2: SGHTS, YDEGEE. The CDR3 is made up of 17 amino acids. CDR3 amino acids: CASRTWGRAGLNYGYTF. In DNA form, the CDR3 reads TGTGCCAGCAGGACCTGGGGGCGTGCGGGTCTAAACTATGGCTACACCTTC.